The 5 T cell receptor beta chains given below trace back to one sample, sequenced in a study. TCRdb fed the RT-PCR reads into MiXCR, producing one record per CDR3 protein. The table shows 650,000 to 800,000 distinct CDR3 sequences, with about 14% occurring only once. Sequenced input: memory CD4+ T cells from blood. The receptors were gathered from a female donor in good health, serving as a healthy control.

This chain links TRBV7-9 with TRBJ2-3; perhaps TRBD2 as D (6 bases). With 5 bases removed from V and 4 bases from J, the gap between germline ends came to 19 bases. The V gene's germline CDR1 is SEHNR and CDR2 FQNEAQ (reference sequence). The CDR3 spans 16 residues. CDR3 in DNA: TGTGCCAGCAGCCCGGCCGGGACTTTGGGGCCAGATACGCAGTATTTT. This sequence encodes CASSPAGTLGPDTQYF. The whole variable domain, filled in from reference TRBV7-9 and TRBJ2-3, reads DTGVSQNPRHKITKRGQNVTFRCDPISEHNRLYWYRQTLGQGPEFLTYFQNEAQLEKSRLLSDRFSAERPKGSFSTLEIQRTEQGDSAMYLCASSPAGTLGPDTQYFGPGTRLTVL.

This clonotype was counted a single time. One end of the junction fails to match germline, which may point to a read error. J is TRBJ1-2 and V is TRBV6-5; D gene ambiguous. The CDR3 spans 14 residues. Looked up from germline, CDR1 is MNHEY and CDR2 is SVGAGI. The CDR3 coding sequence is TGTGCCAGCAGATCTACGAACAGAAACTATGGCTACACATTC. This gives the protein CASRSTNRNYGYTF.

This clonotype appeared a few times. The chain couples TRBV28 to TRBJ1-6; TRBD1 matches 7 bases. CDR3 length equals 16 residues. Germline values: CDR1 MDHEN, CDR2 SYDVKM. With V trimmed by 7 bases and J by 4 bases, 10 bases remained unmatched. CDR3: CASTGDREWYNSPLHF. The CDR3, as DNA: TGTGCCAGCACCGGTGACAGGGAATGGTATAATTCACCCCTCCACTTT.

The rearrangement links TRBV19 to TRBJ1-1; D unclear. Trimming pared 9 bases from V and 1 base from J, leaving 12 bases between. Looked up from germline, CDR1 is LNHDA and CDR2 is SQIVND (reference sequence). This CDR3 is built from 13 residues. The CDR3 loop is CASTRTSNTEAFF. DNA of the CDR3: TGTGCCAGCACCCGGACGTCGAACACTGAAGCTTTCTTT.

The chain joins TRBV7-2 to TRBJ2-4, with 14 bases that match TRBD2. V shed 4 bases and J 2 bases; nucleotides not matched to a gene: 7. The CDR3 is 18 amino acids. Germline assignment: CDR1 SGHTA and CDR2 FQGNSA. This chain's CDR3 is CASSSPGTSGRTKNIQYF. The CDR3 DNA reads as TGTGCCAGCAGCTCCCCCGGGACTAGCGGGAGAACCAAAAACATTCAGTACTTC.